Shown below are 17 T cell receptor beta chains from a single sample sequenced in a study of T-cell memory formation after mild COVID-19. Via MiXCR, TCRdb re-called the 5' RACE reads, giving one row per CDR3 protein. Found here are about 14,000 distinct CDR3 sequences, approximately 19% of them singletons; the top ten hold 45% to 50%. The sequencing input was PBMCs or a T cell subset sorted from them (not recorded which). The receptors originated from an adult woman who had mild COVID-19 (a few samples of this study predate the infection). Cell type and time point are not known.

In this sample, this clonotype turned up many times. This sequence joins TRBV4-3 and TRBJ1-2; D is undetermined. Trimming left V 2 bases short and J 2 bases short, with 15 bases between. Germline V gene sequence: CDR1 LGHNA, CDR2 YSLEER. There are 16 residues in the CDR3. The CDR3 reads CASSQNHFQVNYGYTF. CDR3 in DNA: TGCGCCAGCAGCCAAAATCACTTCCAGGTGAACTATGGCTACACCTTC.

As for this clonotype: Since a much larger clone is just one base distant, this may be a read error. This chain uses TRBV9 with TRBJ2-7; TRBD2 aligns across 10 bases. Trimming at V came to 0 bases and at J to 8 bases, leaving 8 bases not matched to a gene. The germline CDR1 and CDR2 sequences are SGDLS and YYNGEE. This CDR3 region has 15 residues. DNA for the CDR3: TGTGCCAGCAGCGTAGGTCTAGCGGGAGTTGGAAAGCAGTACTTC. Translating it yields CASSVGLAGVGKQYF. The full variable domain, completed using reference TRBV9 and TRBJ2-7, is DSGVTQTPKHLITATGQRVTLRCSPRSGDLSVYWYQQSLDQGLQFLIQYYNGEERAKGNILERFSAQQFPDLHSELNLSSLELGDSALYFCASSVGLAGVGKQYFGPGTRLTVT.

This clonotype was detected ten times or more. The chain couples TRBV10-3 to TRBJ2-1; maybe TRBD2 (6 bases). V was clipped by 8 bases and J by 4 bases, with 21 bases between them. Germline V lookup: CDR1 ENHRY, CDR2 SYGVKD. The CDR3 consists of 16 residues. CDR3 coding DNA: TGTGCCATCGGGAAGGGAGGCTTAGCGGCTTACAATGAGCAGTTCTTC. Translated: CAIGKGGLAAYNEQFF.

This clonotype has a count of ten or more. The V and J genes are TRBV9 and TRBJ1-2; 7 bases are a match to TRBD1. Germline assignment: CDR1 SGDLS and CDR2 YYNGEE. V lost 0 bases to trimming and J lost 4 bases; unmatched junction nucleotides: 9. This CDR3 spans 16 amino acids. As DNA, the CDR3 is TGTGCCAGCAGCGTAGATATAACAGGGGACTCCTATGGCTACACCTTC. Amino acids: CASSVDITGDSYGYTF.

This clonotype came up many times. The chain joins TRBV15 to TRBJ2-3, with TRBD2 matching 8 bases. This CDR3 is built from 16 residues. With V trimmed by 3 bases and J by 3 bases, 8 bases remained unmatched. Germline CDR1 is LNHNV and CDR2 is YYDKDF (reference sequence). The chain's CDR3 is CATSSPGGARTDTQYF. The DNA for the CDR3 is TGTGCCACCAGCAGCCCCGGGGGGGCGAGGACAGATACGCAGTATTTT.

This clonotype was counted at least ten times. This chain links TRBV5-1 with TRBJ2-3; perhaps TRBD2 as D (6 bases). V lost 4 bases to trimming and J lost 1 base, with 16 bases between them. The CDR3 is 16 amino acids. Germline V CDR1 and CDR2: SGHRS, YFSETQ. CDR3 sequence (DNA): TGCGCCAGCAGCCAAATGTTAGGAGGGGGCACAGATACGCAGTATTTT. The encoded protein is CASSQMLGGGTDTQYF.

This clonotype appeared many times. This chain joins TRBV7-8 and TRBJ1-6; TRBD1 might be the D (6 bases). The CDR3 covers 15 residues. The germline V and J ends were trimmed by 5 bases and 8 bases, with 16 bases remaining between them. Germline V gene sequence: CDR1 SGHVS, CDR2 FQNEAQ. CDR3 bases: TGTGCCAGCAGCCGACCAGGACAGTACTATTCACCCCTCCACTTT. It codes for CASSRPGQYYSPLHF.

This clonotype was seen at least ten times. CDR3 sequence (DNA): TGTGCCAGCAGCTTACGGAGGGCCCCAGAGACCCAGTACTTC. Translation: CASSLRRAPETQYF. The chain couples TRBV7-2 to TRBJ2-5, with D perhaps TRBD2 (6 bases). The CDR3 has 14 residues. Trimming pared 2 bases from V and 4 bases from J, leaving 11 bases between. Germline loops: CDR1 SGHTA, CDR2 FQGNSA.

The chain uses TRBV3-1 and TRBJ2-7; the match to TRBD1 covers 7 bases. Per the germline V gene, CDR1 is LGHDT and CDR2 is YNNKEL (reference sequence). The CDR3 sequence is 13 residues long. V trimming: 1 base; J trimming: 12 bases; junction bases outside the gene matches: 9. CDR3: CASSQVEGQLAYF. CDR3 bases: TGTGCCAGCAGCCAAGTCGAGGGACAGCTCGCGTACTTC.

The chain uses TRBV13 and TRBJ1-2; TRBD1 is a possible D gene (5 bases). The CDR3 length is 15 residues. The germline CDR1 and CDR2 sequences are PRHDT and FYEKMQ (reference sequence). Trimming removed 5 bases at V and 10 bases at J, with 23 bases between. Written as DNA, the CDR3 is TGTGCCAGCAGCGCCCAGCCGGGACGGACCCGGGACTACACCTTC. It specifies CASSAQPGRTRDYTF.

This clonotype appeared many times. CDR3 protein: CASSQPHLVTVTDTQYF. The CDR3 nucleotides are TGTGCCAGCAGCCAACCTCATTTGGTCACCGTGACAGATACGCAGTATTTT. The genes are TRBV4-2 and TRBJ2-3; D is ambiguous. The CDR3 spans 17 residues. Per germline, CDR1 LGHNA and CDR2 YNFKEQ. Trimming stripped 2 bases from V and 3 bases from J, with 18 bases between.

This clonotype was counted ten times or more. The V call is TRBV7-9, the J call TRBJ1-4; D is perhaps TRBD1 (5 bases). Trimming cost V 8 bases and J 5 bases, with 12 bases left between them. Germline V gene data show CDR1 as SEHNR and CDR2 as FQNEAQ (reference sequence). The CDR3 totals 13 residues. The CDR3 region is CASSGRENEKLFF. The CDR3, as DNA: TGTGCCAGCTCCGGCAGGGAGAATGAAAAACTGTTTTTT.

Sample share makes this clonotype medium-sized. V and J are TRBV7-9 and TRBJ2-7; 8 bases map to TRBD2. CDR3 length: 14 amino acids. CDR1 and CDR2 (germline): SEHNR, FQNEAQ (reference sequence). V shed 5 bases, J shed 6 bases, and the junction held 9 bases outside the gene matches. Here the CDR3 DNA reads TGTGCCAGCAGCGCCCCAGCGGGGGTCGGCGAGCAGTACTTC. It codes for CASSAPAGVGEQYF.

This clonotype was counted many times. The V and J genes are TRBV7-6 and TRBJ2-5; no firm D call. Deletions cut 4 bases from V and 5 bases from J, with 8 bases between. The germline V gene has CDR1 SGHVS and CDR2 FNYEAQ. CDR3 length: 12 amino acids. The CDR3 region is CASSSPRETQYF. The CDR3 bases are TGTGCCAGCAGCTCACCGCGGGAGACCCAGTACTTC.

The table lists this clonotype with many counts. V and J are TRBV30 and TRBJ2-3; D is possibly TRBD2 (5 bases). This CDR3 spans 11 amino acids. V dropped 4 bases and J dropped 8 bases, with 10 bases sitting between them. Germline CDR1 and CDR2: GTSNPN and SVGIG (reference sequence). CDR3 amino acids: CAWKDLATQYF. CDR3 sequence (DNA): TGTGCCTGGAAGGACCTAGCTACGCAGTATTTT.

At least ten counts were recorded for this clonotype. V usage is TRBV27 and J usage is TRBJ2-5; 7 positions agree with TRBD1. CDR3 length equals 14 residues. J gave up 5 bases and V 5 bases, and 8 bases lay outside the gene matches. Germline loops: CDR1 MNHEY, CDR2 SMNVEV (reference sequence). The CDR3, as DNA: TGTGCCAGCAGTCTGGGGACAGCCCGGGAGACCCAGTACTTC. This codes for CASSLGTARETQYF.

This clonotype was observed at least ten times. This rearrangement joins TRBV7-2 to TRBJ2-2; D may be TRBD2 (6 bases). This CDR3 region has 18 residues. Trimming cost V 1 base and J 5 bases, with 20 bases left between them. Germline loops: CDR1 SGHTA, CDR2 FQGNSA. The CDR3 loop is CASSLEAVVWGGTGELFF. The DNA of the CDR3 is TGTGCCAGCAGCTTAGAAGCGGTGGTGTGGGGAGGAACCGGGGAGCTGTTTTTT.